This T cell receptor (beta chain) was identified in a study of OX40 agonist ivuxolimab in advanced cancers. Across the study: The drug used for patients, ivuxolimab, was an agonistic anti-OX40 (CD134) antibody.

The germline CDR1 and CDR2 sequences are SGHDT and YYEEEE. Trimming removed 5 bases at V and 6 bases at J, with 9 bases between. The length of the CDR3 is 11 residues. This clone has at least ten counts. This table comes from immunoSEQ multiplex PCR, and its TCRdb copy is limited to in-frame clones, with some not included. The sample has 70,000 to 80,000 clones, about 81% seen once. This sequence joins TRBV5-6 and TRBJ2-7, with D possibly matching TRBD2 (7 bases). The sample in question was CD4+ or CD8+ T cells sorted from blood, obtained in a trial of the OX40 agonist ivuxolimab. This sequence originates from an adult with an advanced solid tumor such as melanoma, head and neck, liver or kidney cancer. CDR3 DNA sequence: TGTGCCAGCAGTGGGGGGGCCGAGCAGTACTTC. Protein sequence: CASSGGAEQYF.